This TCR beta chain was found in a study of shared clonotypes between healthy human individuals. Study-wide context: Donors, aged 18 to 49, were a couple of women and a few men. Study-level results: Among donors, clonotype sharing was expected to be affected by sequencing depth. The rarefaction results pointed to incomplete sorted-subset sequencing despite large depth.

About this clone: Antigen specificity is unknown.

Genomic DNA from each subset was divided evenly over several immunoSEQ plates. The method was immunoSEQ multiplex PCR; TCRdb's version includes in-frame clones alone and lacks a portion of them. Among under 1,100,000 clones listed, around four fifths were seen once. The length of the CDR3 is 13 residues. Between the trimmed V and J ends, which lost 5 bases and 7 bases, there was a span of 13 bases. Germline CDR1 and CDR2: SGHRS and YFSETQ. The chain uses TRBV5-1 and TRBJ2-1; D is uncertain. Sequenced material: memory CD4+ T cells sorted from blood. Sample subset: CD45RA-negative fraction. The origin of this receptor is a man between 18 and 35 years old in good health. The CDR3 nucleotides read TGCGCCAGCAGTCCGATTGCGGCGAATGAGCAGTTCTTC. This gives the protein CASSPIAANEQFF.